Below, 8 T cell receptor beta chains from the same sample are listed, as sequenced in a study of regulatory T cells in long-lasting Graves disease. Relying on iRepertoire HTBI primers and Arm-PCR of CDR3 regions, the team built TCR beta libraries. MiXCR, run by TCRdb on the multiplex PCR reads, gives a single entry per CDR3 protein. The sample yields approximately 540,000 distinct CDR3 sequences, approximately 12% seen once. The time point: newly diagnosed GD, antithyroid drugs for less than 3 months. Scientists built the TCR library using RNA that was extracted from PBMCs. These same records also appear under a second study, on T cells in Graves' hyperthyroidism and ophthalmopathy.

Here the sequenced sample was peripheral blood mononuclear cells (PBMCs), taken at new diagnosis, from a patient treated with antithyroid drugs. These receptor sequences come from a woman aged 25-40 years with Graves disease.

This clonotype was counted many times. This chain uses TRBV4-3 with TRBJ1-4; D unresolved. V gave up 4 bases and J gave up 5 bases, with 11 bases separating them. The CDR3 is 14 amino acids. Germline CDR1 reads LGHNA; CDR2 reads YSLEER. The CDR3: CASSRVYSNEKLFF. The CDR3 DNA is TGCGCCAGCAGCCGCGTATACTCCAATGAAAAACTGTTTTTT.

This clonotype occurred many times. This chain connects TRBV29-1 to TRBJ2-5; D gene unclear. Germline V lookup: CDR1 SQVTM, CDR2 ANQGSEA. The CDR3 totals 15 residues. V gave up 5 bases and J gave up 2 bases, with 18 bases separating them. CDR3 amino acids: CSVIPRIGRQETQYF. Written as DNA, the CDR3 is TGCAGCGTTATTCCGCGGATAGGGCGACAAGAGACCCAGTACTTC.

This clonotype was seen a handful of times. In DNA form, the CDR3 reads TGTGCCAGCAGCTTAGCGGCAGGGGGTGCGTCCTACGAGCAGTACTTC. It is translated as CASSLAAGGASYEQYF. V gene TRBV7-9 combines with J gene TRBJ2-7, with 7 positions matching TRBD1. Trimming at V came to 0 bases and at J to 1 base, leaving 6 bases not matched to a gene. This CDR3 spans 16 amino acids. Germline-derived CDR1 and CDR2 are SEHNR and FQNEAQ (reference sequence).

This clonotype came up many times. The chain combines TRBV6-2 or TRBV6-3 with TRBJ2-7, with 8 bases matching TRBD1. The CDR3 is 16 amino acids. With 5 bases clipped from V and 3 bases from J, the junction kept 12 bases outside the gene matches. CDR1 is MNHEY, CDR2 SVGEGT, per germline. The chain's CDR3 is CASSHQPGTGIYEQYF. CDR3 sequence (DNA): TGTGCCAGCAGTCACCAGCCCGGGACAGGAATCTACGAGCAGTACTTC.

This clonotype showed up many times. The rearrangement uses TRBV7-2 and TRBJ2-7; 10 bases are a match to TRBD2. Germline loops: CDR1 SGHTA, CDR2 FQGNSA. This CDR3 is 16 amino acids long. With V trimmed by 1 base and J by 6 bases, 9 bases remained unmatched. CDR3 nucleotides: TGTGCCAGCAGCTTAGGGGGACTAGCGTGGATCGGCGAGCAGTACTTC. Amino acid sequence: CASSLGGLAWIGEQYF.

This clonotype was seen ten or more times. V is TRBV28 and J is TRBJ2-1, with unresolved D. Germline lookup yields CDR1 MDHEN and CDR2 SYDVKM. The germline V and J ends were trimmed by 6 bases and 7 bases, with 10 bases remaining between them. CDR3 length: 12 amino acids. DNA of the CDR3: TGTGCCAGCAGCCCGAGGCCGAATGAGCAGTTCTTC. This gives the protein CASSPRPNEQFF.

In its sample, this clonotype was seen a few times. The V gene is TRBV18, the J gene TRBJ1-1; 9 bases are shared with TRBD1. The V and J ends lost 2 bases and 1 base, in that order; junction bases with no gene match: 8. The germline V gene has CDR1 KGHSH and CDR2 LQKENI. The CDR3 length is 17 residues. The CDR3 spells CASSPFPGQGPNTEAFF. CDR3 bases: TGTGCCAGCTCACCATTTCCGGGACAGGGACCGAACACTGAAGCTTTCTTT.

This clonotype was seen at least ten times. The chain combines TRBV30 with TRBJ2-1; 10 bases map to TRBD2. The CDR3 length is 16 residues. Trimming at V came to 1 base and at J to 4 bases, leaving 7 bases not matched to a gene. The germline V gene encodes CDR1 GTSNPN and CDR2 SVGIG (reference sequence). The CDR3 loop reads CAWSALLAGRYNEQFF. The CDR3 DNA reads as TGTGCCTGGAGTGCATTACTAGCGGGGCGTTACAATGAGCAGTTCTTC. Full variable domain (rest looked up from reference TRBV30 and TRBJ2-1): SQTIHQWPATLVQPVGSPLSLECTVEGTSNPNLYWYRQAAGRGLQLLFYSVGIGQISSEVPQNLSASRPQDRQFILSSKKLLLSDSGFYLCAWSALLAGRYNEQFFGPGTRLTVL.